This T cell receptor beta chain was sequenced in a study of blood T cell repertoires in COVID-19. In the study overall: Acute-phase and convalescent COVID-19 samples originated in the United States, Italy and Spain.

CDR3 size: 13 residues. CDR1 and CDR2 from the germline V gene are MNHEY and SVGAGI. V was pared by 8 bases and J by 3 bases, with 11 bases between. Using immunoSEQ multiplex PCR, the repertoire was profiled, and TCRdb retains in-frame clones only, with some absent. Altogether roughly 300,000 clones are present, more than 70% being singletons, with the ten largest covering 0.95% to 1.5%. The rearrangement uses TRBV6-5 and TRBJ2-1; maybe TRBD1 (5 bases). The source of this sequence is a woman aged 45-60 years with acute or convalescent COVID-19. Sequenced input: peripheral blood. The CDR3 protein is CASLGVGYNEQFF. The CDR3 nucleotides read TGTGCCAGCCTAGGGGTCGGCTACAATGAGCAGTTCTTC.